The next 25 T cell receptor beta chains were all read from a single sample in a study of T cells in women clearing cervical HPV infection. TCRdb's copy holds only in-frame clones and misses some; the assay was immunoSEQ multiplex PCR. The sample's table shows tens of thousands of clones. Sample: blood buffy coat. All receptors come from a woman aged 18-69 years with a cervical HPV16 infection that either progressed to CIN3+ or cleared (not recorded which).

As regards this clone: Read sequence stops 3 residues before the CDR3 end, and the germline J gene provides the missing end. The chain has TRBV7-2 and TRBJ1-1; D gene ambiguous. Trimming took off 4 bases at V and 5 bases at J, with 11 bases between the two ends. This CDR3 spans 13 amino acids. CDR1 SGHTA and CDR2 FQGNSA come from the germline V gene. CDR3 residues: CASSSDWVTEAFF. The CDR3 DNA, read in part, is TGTGCCAGCAGCTCGGACTGGGTGACTGAA. Based on the CDR3 plus reference TRBV7-2 and TRBJ1-1, the full variable domain is GAGVSQSPSNKVTEKGKDVELRCDPISGHTALYWYRQSLGQGLEFLIYFQGNSAPDKSGLPSDRFSAERTGGSVSTLTIQRTQQEDSAVYLCASSSDWVTEAFFGQGTRLTVV.

Comments on this clone: The read is 3 residues too short to cover the CDR3 end, so that end is filled in from the germline J gene. This sequence joins TRBV7-3 and TRBJ2-3, with a possible D match to TRBD2 (9 bases). The CDR3 contains 17 residues. CDR1 and CDR2 (germline): SGHTA, FQGTGA. Trimming removed 4 bases from V and 5 bases from J, with 22 bases in between. The CDR3 loop reads CASSSTGRGRGGDTQYF. Partial CDR3 DNA: TGTGCCAGCAGCTCCACCGGCAGGGGGCGGGGGGGAGATACG.

With regard to this clone: With the read ending 3 residues before the CDR3 end, the germline J gene is used to fill in that end. The rearrangement links TRBV20-1 to TRBJ2-5; 9 nucleotides match TRBD2. This CDR3 has 12 amino acids. The J segment lost 4 bases and the V segment lost 6 bases, leaving 3 bases of the junction unmatched. Germline CDR1 DFQATT, CDR2 SNEGSKA (reference sequence). CDR3 in amino acids: CSAGTSRETQYF. CDR3 DNA (partial): TGCAGTGCAGGGACTAGCAGAGAGACC.

As concerns this clone: The CDR3 extends 3 residues past the end of the read, so its final part is completed from the germline J gene. The rearrangement links TRBV5-1 to TRBJ2-1, with TRBD2 matching over 7 bases. Germline CDR1 reads SGHRS; CDR2 reads YFSETQ. J gave up 5 bases and V 4 bases, and 0 bases lay outside the gene matches. The CDR3 has 12 amino acids. Incomplete CDR3 DNA: TGCGCCAGCAGCGCGGGGGACAATGAG. It encodes CASSAGDNE. The entire CDR3 protein reads CASSAGDNEQFF.

With regard to this clone: The CDR3 goes on 3 residues after the read ends, and that part is filled in from the germline J gene. The genes are TRBV19 and TRBJ1-1, with 8 bases fitting TRBD1. CDR3 length: 12 amino acids. After removal of 5 bases from V and 6 bases from J, the junction contained 2 bases not matched to a gene. Germline loops: CDR1 LNHDA, CDR2 SQIVND (reference sequence). CDR3: CASSAQGAEAFF. CDR3 DNA, as far as it was read: TGTGCCAGTAGTGCACAGGGGGCTGAA. Supplemented by reference TRBV19 and TRBJ1-1, the full variable domain reads DGGITQSPKYLFRKEGQNVTLSCEQNLNHDAMYWYRQDPGQGLRLIYYSQIVNDFQKGDIAEGYSVSREKKESFPLTVTSAQKNPTAFYLCASSAQGAEAFFGQGTRLTVV.

In regard to this clone: The sequence runs out 3 residues before the end of the CDR3; the remainder is reconstructed from the germline J gene. V usage is TRBV6-1 and J usage is TRBJ2-7; unclear D gene. Germline V gene sequence: CDR1 MNHNS, CDR2 SASEGT. Trimming left V 0 bases short and J 5 bases short, with 8 bases between. This CDR3 has 13 residues. CDR3 DNA (partial): TGTGCCAGCAGTGAAGCTGAAGCGAACGAG. Protein product: CASSEAEANE. The entire CDR3 protein is CASSEAEANEQYF.

Turning to this clone: The read stops 3 residues short of the end of the CDR3; the missing end is completed from the germline J gene. The chain couples TRBV5-4 to TRBJ1-4, with 10 bases identical to TRBD1. The CDR3 sequence is 14 residues long. The V and J ends lost 4 bases and 7 bases, in that order; junction bases with no gene match: 4. CDR1 and CDR2 (germline): SGHNT, YYREEE (reference sequence). CDR3 bases read: TGTGCCAGCAGCCGGGACAGGGGACCTGAAAAA. This encodes CASSRDRGPEK. The CDR3 in full is CASSRDRGPEKLFF.

With respect to this clone: The read gets to within 3 residues of the CDR3 end, and the germline J gene fills in the rest. The rearrangement links TRBV5-4 to TRBJ1-2; TRBD1 matches 7 bases. Germline V CDR1 and CDR2: SGHNT, YYREEE (reference sequence). J was trimmed by 4 bases and V by 4 bases; bases with no gene match: 7. This CDR3 spans 14 amino acids. Partial CDR3 DNA: TGTGCCAGCAGCCTTCAGGACAGGAGCTATGGC. This codes for CASSLQDRSYG. The whole CDR3 region reads CASSLQDRSYGYTF.

To note about this clone: The sequenced fragment ends 3 residues before the CDR3 boundary, so the rest is inferred from the germline J gene. This sequence joins TRBV19 and TRBJ1-5; perhaps TRBD1 as D (6 bases). This CDR3 comprises 15 residues. With 5 bases removed from V and 4 bases from J, the gap between germline ends came to 15 bases. Germline CDR1 reads LNHDA; CDR2 reads SQIVND (reference sequence). Partial CDR3 DNA: TGTGCCAGTAGTCCCTCAGGACAGCGAAATCAGCCC. It yields the protein CASSPSGQRNQP. The full CDR3 is CASSPSGQRNQPQHF.

On this clone: The sequence runs out 3 residues before the end of the CDR3; the remainder is reconstructed from the germline J gene. This chain joins TRBV11-1 and TRBJ2-6; D is unclear. Trimming removed 8 bases from V and 4 bases from J, with 15 bases in between. The CDR3 runs to 15 residues. Germline CDR1 and CDR2: SGHAT and FQDESV (reference sequence). The sequenced CDR3 bases are TGTGCCAGCGCTGAGGAAGGGTCAGGGGCCAACGTC. Its protein is CASAEEGSGANV. The complete CDR3 reads CASAEEGSGANVLTF.

As concerns this clone: From the germline J gene comes the end of the CDR3, since the read stops 3 residues before it. V and J are TRBV10-3 and TRBJ2-5; 8 nucleotides agree with TRBD2. Germline CDR1 ENHRY, CDR2 SYGVKD. With V trimmed by 4 bases and J by 1 base, 2 bases remained unmatched. The CDR3 has 14 amino acids. The covered CDR3 bases are TGTGCCATCAGTGGCGGGGGGCTCCAAGAGACC. It yields the protein CAISGGGLQET. The entire CDR3 sequence reads CAISGGGLQETQYF.

As to this clone: The sequenced fragment ends 3 residues before the CDR3 boundary, so the rest is inferred from the germline J gene. The V and J genes are TRBV2 and TRBJ1-2; 7 nucleotides match TRBD1. The junction had 6 bases not matched to a gene; V was cut back by 7 bases and J by 4 bases. Germline CDR1 and CDR2: SNHLY and FYNNEI. The CDR3 runs to 13 residues. The DNA read from the CDR3 is TGTGCCAGCACGGGGACAGTCTCCTATGGC. Protein product: CASTGTVSYG. The whole CDR3 sequence is CASTGTVSYGYTF. Using reference TRBV2 and TRBJ1-2 for the parts outside the CDR3, the full variable domain is EPEVTQTPSHQVTQMGQEVILRCVPISNHLYFYWYRQILGQKVEFLVSFYNNEISEKSEIFDDQFSVERPDGSNFTLKIRSTKLEDSAMYFCASTGTVSYGYTFGSGTRLTVV.

On this clone itself: The read halts 3 residues ahead of the CDR3 end, with the missing end drawn from the germline J gene. This chain connects TRBV28 to TRBJ1-5; TRBD1 matches at 10 bases. CDR3 length: 15 residues. The V gene's germline CDR1 is MDHEN and CDR2 SYDVKM. The V segment lost 6 bases and the J segment 6 bases; nucleotides outside the gene matches: 8. Here the CDR3 reads CASSPRTGGGQPQHF. The sequenced CDR3 bases are TGTGCCAGCAGCCCTAGGACAGGGGGAGGTCAGCCC. Based on the CDR3 plus reference TRBV28 and TRBJ1-5, the full variable domain is DVKVTQSSRYLVKRTGEKVFLECVQDMDHENMFWYRQDPGLGLRLIYFSYDVKMKEKGDIPEGYSVSREKKERFSLILESASTNQTSMYLCASSPRTGGGQPQHFGDGTRLSIL.

In the case of this clone: The sequence runs out 3 residues before the end of the CDR3; the remainder is reconstructed from the germline J gene. The rearrangement joins TRBV20-1 to TRBJ2-3, with TRBD1 matching 7 bases. After removal of 3 bases from V and 4 bases from J, the junction contained 13 bases not matched to a gene. Germline lookup yields CDR1 DFQATT and CDR2 SNEGSKA (reference sequence). The CDR3 covers 16 residues. The DNA read from the CDR3 is TGCAGTGCTAGTTCCTCGGGACAGCCTGTACCAGATACG. This codes for CSASSSGQPVPDT. The whole CDR3 is CSASSSGQPVPDTQYF.

Notes on this clone: The sequenced fragment ends 3 residues before the CDR3 boundary, so the rest is inferred from the germline J gene. The chain recombines TRBV6-1 with TRBJ2-3, with 9 bases aligning to TRBD2. The junction had 4 bases not matched to a gene; V was cut back by 0 bases and J by 6 bases. The CDR3 is made up of 15 amino acids. In germline, CDR1 is MNHNS, CDR2 SASEGT. The CDR3: CASSEAGGGADTQYF. The sequenced CDR3 bases are TGTGCCAGCAGTGAAGCGGGCGGGGGGGCGGATACG.

Concerning this clone itself: The read stops 3 residues short of the end of the CDR3; the missing end is completed from the germline J gene. The chain couples TRBV7-9 to TRBJ1-4; 8 nucleotides line up with TRBD1. V lost 5 bases, J lost 8 bases, and 7 bases stayed unmatched. Germline CDR1 SEHNR, CDR2 FQNEAQ (reference sequence). This CDR3 is built from 14 residues. CDR3 region: CASSPRTGHEKLFF. The covered CDR3 bases are TGTGCCAGCAGCCCTCGGACAGGGCACGAAAAA.

Notes on this clone: Read sequence stops 3 residues before the CDR3 end, and the germline J gene provides the missing end. J is TRBJ1-6 and V is TRBV5-5; D remains unclear. Germline assignment: CDR1 SGHKS and CDR2 YYEKEE (reference sequence). Trimming took 4 bases from V and 9 from J, leaving 17 bases between them. This CDR3 has 15 amino acids. CDR3 protein: CASSALGRSSSPLHF. The DNA read from the CDR3 is TGTGCCAGCAGCGCCCTAGGCCGATCCAGTTCACCC. The full variable domain, in which reference TRBV5-5 and TRBJ1-6 provide the parts outside the CDR3, is DAGVTQSPTHLIKTRGQQVTLRCSPISGHKSVSWYQQVLGQGPQFIFQYYEKEERGRGNFPDRFSARQFPNYSSELNVNALLLGDSALYLCASSALGRSSSPLHFGNGTRLTVT.

On this clone itself: Sequencing ends 3 residues short of the CDR3 end; the germline J gene provides the rest. V usage is TRBV7-9 and J usage is TRBJ1-4; 9 bases agree with TRBD1. Germline CDR1 is SEHNR and CDR2 is FQNEAQ (reference sequence). With 4 bases clipped from V and 7 bases from J, the junction kept 4 bases outside the gene matches. This CDR3 comprises 14 residues. This chain's CDR3 is CASSSDRGGEKLFF. The sequenced part of the CDR3 DNA is TGTGCCAGCAGCTCGGACAGGGGTGGTGAAAAA.

With regard to this clone: The read ends 3 residues early relative to the CDR3; the germline J gene fills the gap. V is TRBV5-6 and J is TRBJ1-2, with TRBD1 as a possible D gene (6 bases). The CDR3 totals 14 residues. V lost 4 bases and J 7 bases, leaving 17 bases between the germline ends. Germline-derived CDR1 and CDR2 are SGHDT and YYEEEE. The CDR3 spells CASSHTGTRPGYTF. The DNA read from the CDR3 is TGTGCCAGCAGCCATACCGGGACAAGACCTGGC.

About this clone: Read sequence stops 3 residues before the CDR3 end, and the germline J gene provides the missing end. V is TRBV20-1 and J is TRBJ1-1; possible D gene TRBD1, 6 bases. In germline, CDR1 is DFQATT, CDR2 SNEGSKA (reference sequence). This CDR3 is built from 14 residues. The V and J ends lost 2 bases and 3 bases respectively, with 13 bases between them. The CDR3 sequence: CSARIQGSDTEAFF. Incomplete CDR3 DNA: TGCAGTGCTAGAATACAGGGCTCGGACACTGAA.

On this clone itself: The DNA ends 3 residues before the CDR3 does, and the rest of the CDR3 is filled in from the germline J gene. The chain uses TRBV6-2 or TRBV6-3 and TRBJ2-5; TRBD2 matches 10 bases. The CDR3 sequence is 14 residues long. The germline V gene encodes CDR1 MNHEY and CDR2 SVGEGT. J gave up 5 bases and V 6 bases, and 6 bases lay outside the gene matches. The CDR3 protein is CASSPGTSVETQYF. The part of the CDR3 DNA that was read is TGTGCCAGCAGCCCCGGGACTAGCGTCGAGACC.

On this clone itself: The CDR3 goes on 3 residues after the read ends, and that part is filled in from the germline J gene. The chain joins TRBV20-1 to TRBJ2-3; 9 nucleotides align to TRBD2. The CDR3 sequence is 14 residues long. The ends lost 5 bases at V and 8 bases at J; junction bases unmatched: 11. The germline V gene encodes CDR1 DFQATT and CDR2 SNEGSKA (reference sequence). This chain's CDR3 is CSASSGGSDITQYF. The CDR3 bases that were read are TGCAGTGCTTCAAGCGGGGGGTCTGACATTACG.

As for this clone: The CDR3 end is not reached by the read, which stops 3 residues before it; the germline J gene fills it in. This chain uses TRBV12-3 or TRBV12-4 with TRBJ1-6, with D tentatively TRBD1 (5 bases). The CDR3 sequence is 15 residues long. The V end lost 0 bases, the J end lost 6 bases, and 9 bases lay between the germline ends. CDR3 bases read: TGTGCCAGCAGTTTAGCTGCAGGGAGTAATTCACCC. Translating gives CASSLAAGSNSP. From start to end, the CDR3 is CASSLAAGSNSPLHF.

A word on this clone: The observed sequence ends 3 residues before the CDR3 terminus, with the missing tail filled in from the germline J gene. This rearrangement joins TRBV2 to TRBJ2-7; D may be TRBD1 (6 bases). With 2 bases removed from V and 5 bases from J, the gap between germline ends came to 19 bases. The CDR3 is 16 residues long. Germline V gene lookup returns CDR1 SNHLY and CDR2 FYNNEI. The CDR3 spells CASSEKVGTGSDEQYF. The CDR3 DNA, read in part, is TGTGCCAGCAGTGAAAAGGTGGGAACAGGGAGTGACGAG.

A remark on this clone: The observed sequence ends 3 residues before the CDR3 terminus, with the missing tail filled in from the germline J gene. V and J are TRBV20-1 and TRBJ2-2; 8 positions agree with TRBD2. The CDR3 totals 17 residues. Trimming cost V 6 bases and J 6 bases; bases outside gene matches: 18. Germline-derived CDR1 and CDR2 are DFQATT and SNEGSKA (reference sequence). The DNA read from the CDR3 is TGCAGTGCAGATGGGGCCACCGGGACTAGTAATTCCGGGGAG. Its protein is CSADGATGTSNSGE. The entire CDR3 sequence reads CSADGATGTSNSGELFF.